These 27 T cell receptor beta chains came from one sample sequenced in a study of blood T cell repertoires in COVID-19. The assay was immunoSEQ multiplex PCR, and TCRdb's table has in-frame clones only and misses some. The sample has approximately 290,000 clones; 85% to 90% are singletons. Sequenced input: PBMCs or T cells enriched from blood (not recorded which). The origin of the receptors is a woman between 18 and 29 years old with acute COVID-19.

The J gene is TRBJ2-1, the V gene TRBV24-1, with D hard to call. Germline lookup yields CDR1 KGHDR and CDR2 SFDVKD. V was shortened by 4 bases and J by 5 bases, with 17 bases between the two germline ends. The CDR3 has 16 amino acids. CDR3: CATSERLGPLNNEQFF. The CDR3 DNA reads as TGTGCCACCAGTGAGAGACTTGGTCCCTTGAACAATGAGCAGTTCTTC.

This clone has just one count. The chain couples TRBV19 to TRBJ1-5, with unresolved D. The CDR3 contains 15 residues. Looked up from germline, CDR1 is LNHDA and CDR2 is SQIVND (reference sequence). Trimming cost V 7 bases and J 1 base, with 14 bases left between them. The CDR3 DNA is TGTGCCAGTACTCCATCTTGGGCGAGCAATCAGCCCCAGCATTTT. It specifies CASTPSWASNQPQHF.

The chain has TRBV24-1 and TRBJ2-2; 10 positions agree with TRBD2. Germline assignment: CDR1 KGHDR and CDR2 SFDVKD. V shed 4 bases and J 4 bases; nucleotides not matched to a gene: 8. The CDR3 consists of 17 residues. The CDR3 region is CATSEVASGRITGELFF. Written as DNA, the CDR3 is TGTGCCACCAGTGAGGTGGCTAGCGGGAGAATCACCGGGGAGCTGTTTTTT.

The chain recombines TRBV28 with TRBJ2-7, with D maybe TRBD2 (6 bases). Germline CDR1 and CDR2: MDHEN and SYDVKM. The CDR3 spans 16 residues. With 5 bases removed from V and 3 bases from J, the gap between germline ends came to 20 bases. The CDR3 DNA is TGTGCCAGCAGTGAGTCCGGAGGGGCTTCAATCTACGAGCAGTACTTC. Protein product: CASSESGGASIYEQYF. Together with reference TRBV28 and TRBJ2-7, the CDR3 gives the full variable domain: DVKVTQSSRYLVKRTGEKVFLECVQDMDHENMFWYRQDPGLGLRLIYFSYDVKMKEKGDIPEGYSVSREKKERFSLILESASTNQTSMYLCASSESGGASIYEQYFGPGTRLTVT.

This rearrangement joins TRBV7-2 to TRBJ2-3, with 15 bases matching TRBD2. The CDR3 contains 16 residues. The V gene end was trimmed by 5 bases and the J gene end by 6 bases; junction bases not matched to a gene: 6. CDR1 SGHTA and CDR2 FQGNSA come from the germline V gene. CDR3 amino acids: CASSKSGLAGGDTQYF. Here the CDR3 DNA reads TGTGCCAGCAGCAAATCTGGACTAGCGGGAGGGGATACGCAGTATTTT.

The chain couples TRBV28 to TRBJ1-6, with 8 bases identical to TRBD1. Losses at the gene ends were 3 bases for V and 1 base for J; bases not matched to a gene: 5. The CDR3 contains 17 residues. Looked up from germline, CDR1 is MDHEN and CDR2 is SYDVKM. The CDR3 DNA sequence: TGTGCCAGCAGTTTGTCTACAGGGGGATCCTATAATTCACCCCTCCACTTT. This sequence encodes CASSLSTGGSYNSPLHF.

V and J are TRBV12-3 or TRBV12-4 and TRBJ1-2; the match to TRBD1 covers 9 bases. There are 13 residues in the CDR3. The ends lost 6 bases at V and 4 bases at J; junction bases unmatched: 3. Here the CDR3 reads CASREQGAYGYTF. The CDR3, as DNA: TGTGCCAGCAGGGAACAGGGGGCCTATGGCTACACCTTC.

The chain has TRBV6-1 and TRBJ1-3; 9 bases fit TRBD1. The CDR3 spans 16 residues. CDR1 is MNHNS, CDR2 SASEGT, per germline. J gave up 4 bases and V 4 bases, and 8 bases lay outside the gene matches. The CDR3 DNA reads TGTGCCAGCAGTGCATTACAGGGGGCGGAAGGAAACACCATATATTTT. Protein sequence: CASSALQGAEGNTIYF.

V is TRBV27 and J is TRBJ1-4; no firm D call. CDR1 is MNHEY, CDR2 SMNVEV, per germline (reference sequence). CDR3 length equals 13 residues. V lost 5 bases, J lost 7 bases, and 11 bases lay in between. The CDR3 DNA sequence: TGTGCCAGCAGTGTAATGGGAGGTGAAAAACTGTTTTTT. Amino acid sequence: CASSVMGGEKLFF.

The rearrangement links TRBV5-1 to TRBJ1-4, with D perhaps TRBD1 (6 bases). Germline V lookup: CDR1 SGHRS, CDR2 YFSETQ. This CDR3 comprises 14 residues. Deletions cut 4 bases from V and 3 bases from J, with 10 bases between. The CDR3 loop reads CASSPDRPNEKLFF. The CDR3 nucleotides read TGCGCCAGCAGCCCGGACAGACCTAATGAAAAACTGTTTTTT.

The chain recombines TRBV24-1 with TRBJ1-1; tentatively, D is TRBD1 (5 bases). The germline CDR1 and CDR2 sequences are KGHDR and SFDVKD. The V end was cut by 1 base, the J end by 8 bases, with 10 bases between. CDR3 length equals 13 residues. The CDR3 loop reads CATSDLKGVEAFF. CDR3 nucleotides: TGTGCCACCAGTGATTTAAAAGGGGTGGAAGCTTTCTTT.

Remarks on this clone: This specimen includes other DNA sequences encoding the same CDR3. V gene TRBV19 combines with J gene TRBJ2-7; D gene unclear. The CDR3 is 12 residues long. Deletions cut 3 bases from V and 0 bases from J, with 3 bases between. The germline CDR1 and CDR2 sequences are LNHDA and SQIVND (reference sequence). The CDR3 protein is CASSMSSYEQYF. CDR3 DNA: TGTGCCAGTAGTATGAGCTCCTACGAGCAGTACTTC.

CDR3 nucleotide sequence: TGTGCCATCAGTCTGCAGGAGAACACTGAAGCTTTCTTT. This codes for CAISLQENTEAFF. The chain employs TRBV10-3 and TRBJ1-1; D not certain. The length of the CDR3 is 13 residues. Trimming removed 5 bases from V and 1 base from J, with 8 bases in between. In germline, CDR1 is ENHRY, CDR2 SYGVKD.

The chain carries TRBV28 and TRBJ1-2; D remains ambiguous. This CDR3 has 10 amino acids. V was cut by 6 bases and J by 8 bases, with 7 bases left in between. Per the germline V gene, CDR1 is MDHEN and CDR2 is SYDVKM. In DNA, the CDR3 is TGTGCCAGCAGGGCTAGGGGCTACACCTTC. Translation: CASRARGYTF.

The chain carries TRBV29-1 and TRBJ1-1; D unresolved. Germline values: CDR1 SQVTM, CDR2 ANQGSEA. CDR3 length equals 14 residues. The V and J ends lost 6 bases and 0 bases respectively, with 14 bases between them. The CDR3 protein is CSVLPLRVNTEAFF. Written as DNA, the CDR3 is TGCAGCGTCCTTCCCTTGAGGGTGAACACTGAAGCTTTCTTT.

The chain links TRBV19 to TRBJ1-3; possible D gene TRBD1, 5 bases. This CDR3 region has 18 residues. V lost 2 bases, J lost 0 bases, and 17 bases lay in between. Germline V gene lookup returns CDR1 LNHDA and CDR2 SQIVND (reference sequence). Written as DNA, the CDR3 is TGTGCCAGTAGTATATTCCCCCCGACAGCTTCCTCTGGAAACACCATATATTTT. Amino acid sequence: CASSIFPPTASSGNTIYF.

This chain links TRBV27 with TRBJ1-2; 8 bases line up with TRBD1. CDR1 is MNHEY and CDR2 is SMNVEV in the germline V gene (reference sequence). This CDR3 region has 15 residues. V was clipped by 5 bases and J by 2 bases; unmatched bases: 7. The CDR3 here is CASSRRTGINYGYTF. As DNA, the CDR3 is TGTGCCAGCAGTCGGAGGACAGGGATAAACTATGGCTACACCTTC.

The J gene is TRBJ2-5, the V gene TRBV7-2; D is possibly TRBD1 (5 bases). CDR1 SGHTA and CDR2 FQGNSA come from the germline V gene. Trimming took off 8 bases at V and 5 bases at J, with 12 bases between the two ends. This CDR3 comprises 12 residues. CDR3 residues: CASGPGAETQYF. CDR3 DNA sequence: TGTGCCAGCGGTCCTGGGGCTGAGACCCAGTACTTC.

This clone was detected once. The rearrangement joins TRBV5-6 to TRBJ1-2, with 10 nucleotides matching TRBD1. Germline V gene data show CDR1 as SGHDT and CDR2 as YYEEEE. J lost 6 bases, V lost 3 bases, and 2 bases had no gene match. This CDR3 is 13 amino acids long. The CDR3 spells CASSWGTGDGYTF. CDR3 nucleotide sequence: TGTGCCAGCAGCTGGGGGACAGGGGATGGCTACACCTTC.

The V and J genes are TRBV19 and TRBJ1-5, with a weak D call TRBD1 (6 bases). CDR1 and CDR2 (germline): LNHDA, SQIVND (reference sequence). Trimming left V 5 bases short and J 7 bases short, with 24 bases between. CDR3 length equals 17 residues. CDR3 coding DNA: TGTGCCAGTAGTCCCCCGACAGGTTGGCGTCTGGGCCAGCCCCAGCATTTT. Its translation is CASSPPTGWRLGQPQHF.

The chain couples TRBV27 to TRBJ2-7; the D gene is possibly TRBD2 (6 bases). V was shortened by 2 bases and J by 0 bases, with 14 bases between the two germline ends. Germline V gene lookup returns CDR1 MNHEY and CDR2 SMNVEV (reference sequence). The CDR3 totals 16 residues. DNA for the CDR3: TGTGCCAGCAGTTTAAAGGAGGGCTCAAGCTCCTACGAGCAGTACTTC. Its protein product is CASSLKEGSSSYEQYF.

The chain combines TRBV21-1 with TRBJ2-1; TRBD2, as called in the table, went unchecked against the DNA. TRBV21-1 is a pseudogene locus. The CDR3 runs 13 residues. The CDR3 region is CASSASHGDEQFF. The CDR3, as DNA: TGTGCCAGCAGCGCCTCACACGGAGATGAGCAGTTCTTC.

The CDR3 loop reads CASSQQGRVGNTEAFF. CDR3 nucleotides: TGTGCCAGCAGCCAACAGGGGCGAGTGGGGAACACTGAAGCTTTCTTT. V and J are TRBV3-1 (or the pseudogene TRBV3-2) and TRBJ1-1; tentatively, D is TRBD1 (6 bases). V lost 2 bases to trimming and J lost 1 base, with 14 bases between them. Germline V lookup: CDR1 LGHDT, CDR2 YNNKEL (reference sequence). The CDR3 totals 16 residues.

DNA for the CDR3: TGTGCCAGCACCAACGGTGATACGGAGACCCAGTACTTC. It specifies CASTNGDTETQYF. V and J are TRBV5-4 and TRBJ2-5; D is unclear. Deletions cut 6 bases from V and 5 bases from J, with 14 bases between. CDR3 length equals 13 residues. Germline CDR1 SGHNT, CDR2 YYREEE (reference sequence).

In the case of this clone: The same CDR3 also results from other DNA sequences found in this sample. This sequence joins TRBV6-5 and TRBJ2-7, with 11 positions matching TRBD1. The CDR3 runs to 14 residues. Germline values: CDR1 MNHEY, CDR2 SVGAGI. Trimming at V came to 6 bases and at J to 4 bases, leaving 5 bases not matched to a gene. CDR3 amino acids: CASSRTGGSYEQYF. The DNA for the CDR3 is TGTGCCAGCAGCCGGACAGGGGGCAGTTACGAGCAGTACTTC.

The chain employs TRBV19 and TRBJ2-1, with 9 bases that match TRBD2. The germline V gene encodes CDR1 LNHDA and CDR2 SQIVND (reference sequence). This CDR3 contains 13 residues. V shed 3 bases, J shed 9 bases, and the junction held 3 bases outside the gene matches. Here the CDR3 DNA reads TGTGCCAGTAGTATTGGACTAGCGTCTGAGCAGTTCTTC. Its translation: CASSIGLASEQFF. Supplemented by reference TRBV19 and TRBJ2-1, the full variable domain reads DGGITQSPKYLFRKEGQNVTLSCEQNLNHDAMYWYRQDPGQGLRLIYYSQIVNDFQKGDIAEGYSVSREKKESFPLTVTSAQKNPTAFYLCASSIGLASEQFFGPGTRLTVL.

The chain uses TRBV28 and TRBJ1-5; 9 bases fit TRBD1. J was trimmed by 7 bases and V by 6 bases; bases with no gene match: 10. The CDR3 covers 15 residues. CDR1 is MDHEN, CDR2 SYDVKM, per germline. The CDR3 DNA follows: TGTGCCAGCAGCTCGTGGGACAGGGATCGACAGCCCCAGCATTTT. Protein sequence: CASSSWDRDRQPQHF. The entire variable domain, with the rest obtained from reference TRBV28 and TRBJ1-5, is as follows: DVKVTQSSRYLVKRTGEKVFLECVQDMDHENMFWYRQDPGLGLRLIYFSYDVKMKEKGDIPEGYSVSREKKERFSLILESASTNQTSMYLCASSSWDRDRQPQHFGDGTRLSIL.